These 5 T cell receptor beta chains were all obtained from the same sample, sequenced in a study of blood T cells in healthy people across ages. Together with a sample-barcoded 5' primer, a J-beta primer mix was included in a second PCR lasting roughly 6 to 12 cycles. TCRdb redid the calling of the 5' RACE reads with MiXCR, one entry per CDR3 protein. Here the sample spans approximately 800,000 distinct CDR3 sequences, under 40% being singletons. Material: blood. Receptors were obtained from a man aged 18-30 years in good health.

There are a few counts of this clonotype. This chain links TRBV7-3 with TRBJ1-1; 9 positions agree with TRBD1. The CDR3 has 16 amino acids. Germline CDR1 is SGHTA and CDR2 is FQGTGA. V was pared by 4 bases and J by 6 bases, with 12 bases of the junction left unmatched. CDR3 in amino acids: CASSSSNGQGTSEAFF. CDR3 in DNA: TGTGCCAGCAGCTCTAGCAACGGACAGGGGACCTCTGAAGCTTTCTTT.

A note on this clonotype: This sequence may be a read error, since a much larger clone differs from it by one base. The genes are TRBV29-1 and TRBJ2-5, with TRBD1 identical over 7 bases. Trimming took 7 bases from V and 11 from J; bases not matched to a gene: 16. CDR1 and CDR2 from the germline V gene are SQVTM and ANQGSEA. This CDR3 comprises 13 residues. CDR3 sequence (DNA): TGCAGCGGTGGGACAGCTACCTACAATGAGCAGTACTTC. Residues: CSGGTATYNEQYF.

The V gene is TRBV6-5, the J gene TRBJ1-2; no reliable D call. Germline-derived CDR1 and CDR2 are MNHEY and SVGAGI. Trimming cost V 3 bases and J 3 bases, with 8 bases left between them. CDR3 length: 13 residues. CDR3 coding DNA: TGTGCCAGCAGTTATAAGGGTGACTATGGCTACACCTTC. It codes for CASSYKGDYGYTF.

As for this clonotype: Relative to the germline gene, one junction end is altered; a read error may explain this. The rearrangement joins TRBV7-8 to TRBJ2-3, with D possibly called TRBD1 or TRBD2 (5 bases each). Germline V gene data show CDR1 as SGHVS and CDR2 as FQNEAQ. The CDR3 runs to 16 residues. CDR3 nucleotide sequence: TGTGCCAGCAGCAAAGTTAAGGGACCGGGACGGGATACGCTGTATTTT. Its translation: CASSKVKGPGRDTLYF.

With respect to this clonotype: A read error may produce the germline difference seen at one junction end. The genes are TRBV20-1 and TRBJ2-1; TRBD1 aligns across 9 bases. Germline CDR1 is DFQATT and CDR2 is SNEGSKA (reference sequence). CDR3 length equals 13 residues. This CDR3 reads CSARDRGTNGQFF. Written as DNA, the CDR3 is TGCAGTGCTAGGGACAGGGGCACAAATGGGCAGTTCTTC.